The next 9 T cell receptor beta chains were all read from a single sample in a study of blood T cell repertoires in COVID-19. Clones were sequenced by immunoSEQ multiplex PCR, and TCRdb holds only the in-frame ones, with some missing. Among about 250,000 clones listed, 80% to 90% were seen once. Sequences were obtained from peripheral blood. These receptor sequences come from a man at least 80 years old with acute or convalescent COVID-19.

This chain joins TRBV6-5 and TRBJ1-2; 7 bases line up with TRBD1. This CDR3 has 13 residues. Unmatched junction bases numbered 8, after V lost 7 bases and J lost 6 bases. Germline V gives CDR1 MNHEY, CDR2 SVGAGI. The CDR3: CASKRGQRDGYTF. CDR3 in DNA: TGTGCCAGCAAAAGGGGGCAACGAGATGGCTACACCTTC.

The chain combines TRBV7-9 with TRBJ1-1; TRBD1 matches at 9 bases. Losses at the gene ends were 4 bases for V and 5 bases for J; bases not matched to a gene: 14. Germline CDR1 is SEHNR and CDR2 is FQNEAQ (reference sequence). The CDR3 covers 17 residues. CDR3 region: CASSYHQGTGTKTEAFF. The CDR3 DNA sequence: TGTGCCAGCAGCTACCATCAAGGGACAGGGACCAAAACTGAAGCTTTCTTT.

The chain uses TRBV5-1 and TRBJ2-1; 13 bases agree with TRBD2. The CDR3 runs to 16 residues. Germline CDR1 SGHRS, CDR2 YFSETQ. V dropped 0 bases and J dropped 6; count of bases not matched to a gene: 3. This CDR3 reads CASSLVGLAGVNEQFF. For the CDR3, the DNA is TGCGCCAGCAGCTTGGTTGGACTAGCGGGAGTCAATGAGCAGTTCTTC.

The V and J genes are TRBV12-3 or TRBV12-4 and TRBJ1-5; D unclear. This CDR3 has 13 residues. V was shortened by 5 bases and J by 8 bases, with 13 bases between the two germline ends. CDR3 nucleotides: TGTGCCAGCAGTCCTGAGGGAGGTGAGCCCCAGCATTTT. Protein product: CASSPEGGEPQHF.

The gene calls are TRBV5-4 and TRBJ2-1; TRBD1 is a possible D gene (6 bases). The CDR3 has 14 residues. Germline V gene sequence: CDR1 SGHNT, CDR2 YYREEE (reference sequence). V was clipped by 2 bases and J by 5 bases, with 11 bases between them. Here the CDR3 DNA reads TGTGCCAGCAGCTTAGGGAACAGGGACAATGAGCAGTTCTTC. Translation gives CASSLGNRDNEQFF. The complete variable domain, with remaining parts taken from reference TRBV5-4 and TRBJ2-1, reads ETGVTQSPTHLIKTRGQQVTLRCSSQSGHNTVSWYQQALGQGPQFIFQYYREEENGRGNFPPRFSGLQFPNYSSELNVNALELDDSALYLCASSLGNRDNEQFFGPGTRLTVL.

This clone was seen at least ten times. This chain uses TRBV7-2 with TRBJ2-7; 7 nucleotides align to TRBD2. The J segment lost 3 bases and the V segment lost 5 bases, leaving 7 bases of the junction unmatched. The CDR3 is made up of 14 amino acids. From germline, CDR1 is SGHTA and CDR2 FQGNSA. The CDR3 reads CASSPVWGGYEQYF. The CDR3 bases are TGTGCCAGCAGCCCAGTTTGGGGGGGCTACGAGCAGTACTTC.

This clone showed up just once. The DNA for the CDR3 is TGTGCCAGCAGCTTAGATCGCCTCGCGGGGGAGCTGTTTTTT. Its translation is CASSLDRLAGELFF. The chain recombines TRBV11-3 with TRBJ2-2; D is unresolved. The V and J ends lost 0 bases and 8 bases respectively, with 10 bases between them. The CDR3 covers 14 residues. Germline loops: CDR1 SGHNT, CDR2 YENEEA.

This clone has just one count. The gene calls are TRBV21-1 and TRBJ1-6; the D call in the table, TRBD1, was not verified against the DNA. TRBV21-1 is reported as a pseudogene. The CDR3 totals 17 residues. The CDR3 DNA follows: TGTGCCAGCAGCTACCTTGACAGGGGGATATATAATTCACCCCTCCACTTT. It translates to CASSYLDRGIYNSPLHF.

The count of this clone is one. The gene calls are TRBV7-3 and TRBJ2-1; possibly TRBD2 for D (5 bases). CDR3 length: 15 residues. The V gene lost 7 bases and the J gene lost 0 bases, with 13 bases spanning the gap. CDR1 is SGHTA, CDR2 FQGTGA, per germline. This CDR3 is CASTSIESSYNEQFF. The CDR3 coding sequence is TGTGCCAGCACTAGCATAGAAAGCTCCTACAATGAGCAGTTCTTC.